This TCR beta chain was obtained from a study of cytomegalovirus exposure and HLA in healthy donors. Overall study findings and caveats: Some V segments, including TRBV6-2 and TRBV6-3, were excluded as indistinguishable. Later analysis demonstrated an association between a missense DCLRE1C variant and TCR beta V- and J-gene trimming.

J was trimmed by 5 bases and V by 5 bases; bases with no gene match: 11. The CDR3 consists of 15 residues. The germline V gene has CDR1 SGHVS and CDR2 FQNEAQ. In the PCR, 60 Vbeta and 13 Jbeta primers were used. Clones were read by immunoSEQ multiplex PCR, and TCRdb kept only the in-frame ones, dropping some. The sample contains roughly 120,000 clones, roughly two thirds of which appear only once. This clone has a single count. The antigen is unknown. This receptor was obtained from a man under 40 in good health and CMV-seropositive. The genes are TRBV7-8 and TRBJ2-7; 8 positions agree with TRBD2. Source material: PBMCs. In DNA form, the CDR3 reads TGTGCCAGCAGCCCTACTGGCGGGAGGTCTGACGAGCAGTACTTC. This encodes CASSPTGGRSDEQYF.